This entry is about one T cell receptor beta chain. Its antigen is not known. These data belong to a study of T cell responses to AZD1222 COVID-19 vaccine. Study results and limitations: A mostly white British donor set with more females was recruited, and clonal diversity was possibly underestimated. AZD1222 recipients seropositive at baseline numbered only five to seven.

The CDR3 is made up of 16 amino acids. CDR1 and CDR2 from the germline V gene are LNHDA and SQIVND (reference sequence). The V and J ends lost 6 bases and 6 bases, in that order; junction bases with no gene match: 12. The protocol was immunoSEQ multiplex PCR, while the TCRdb copy is restricted to in-frame clones and leaves out a portion. Of 150,000 to 160,000 clones listed, about 90% are singletons. The chain carries TRBV19 and TRBJ2-1; 9 bases are a match to TRBD2. Sample: peripheral blood, taken on day 0 of MenACWY control vaccination. The receptor comes from an adult in good health. Here the CDR3 reads CASSTNRAGGGNEQFF. In DNA form, the CDR3 reads TGTGCCAGTAGCACAAATCGGGCGGGAGGGGGCAATGAGCAGTTCTTC.